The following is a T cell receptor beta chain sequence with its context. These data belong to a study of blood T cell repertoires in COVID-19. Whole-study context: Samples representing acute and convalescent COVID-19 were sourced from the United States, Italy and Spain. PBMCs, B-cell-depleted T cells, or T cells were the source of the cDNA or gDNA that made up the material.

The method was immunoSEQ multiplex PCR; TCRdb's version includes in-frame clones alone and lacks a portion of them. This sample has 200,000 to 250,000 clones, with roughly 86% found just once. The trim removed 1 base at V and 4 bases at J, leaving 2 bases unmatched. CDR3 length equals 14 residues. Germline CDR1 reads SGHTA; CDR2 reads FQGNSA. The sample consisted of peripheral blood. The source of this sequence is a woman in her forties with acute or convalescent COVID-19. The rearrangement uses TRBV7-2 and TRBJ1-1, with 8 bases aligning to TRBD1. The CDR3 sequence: CASSLVQGVTEAFF. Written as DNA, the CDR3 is TGTGCCAGCAGCTTAGTACAGGGGGTCACTGAAGCTTTCTTT.